The clone carrying this T cell receptor beta chain was observed a handful of times. This specimen comes from a study of blood T cell repertoires in COVID-19. This table comes from immunoSEQ multiplex PCR, and its TCRdb copy is limited to in-frame clones, with some not included. The profile shows a few hundred thousand clones, about 85% of them singletons. Trimming cost V 4 bases and J 1 base, with 7 bases left between them. Germline lookup yields CDR1 LGHDT and CDR2 YNNKEL (reference sequence). The CDR3 length is 13 residues. The J gene is TRBJ1-1, the V gene TRBV3-1 (or the pseudogene TRBV3-2), with D possibly matching TRBD1 (6 bases). This receptor was identified in a woman aged 25 to 39 who had recovered from COVID-19. The sample taken for sequencing was PBMCs or T cells enriched from blood (not recorded which). CDR3 protein: CASSLQGNTEAFF. The CDR3 DNA reads TGTGCCAGCAGCCTACAGGGGAACACTGAAGCTTTCTTT.